The 7 T cell receptor beta chains below were found in one sample sequenced in a study of sequential checkpoint blockade in melanoma. TCRdb's table, derived via immunoSEQ multiplex PCR, lists solely in-frame clones and lacks some. Of 25,000 to 35,000 clones listed, 83% are singletons. The treatment: randomized to nivolumab then ipilimumab (arm A) or the reverse (arm B). Specimen: CD8+ T cells sorted from blood (inferred from file names), collected from a patient given nivolumab and ipilimumab in sequence. The receptors derive from a human donor with melanoma.

The chain joins TRBV7-9 to TRBJ2-7; 11 bases are shared with TRBD2. The CDR3 is 17 residues long. V shed 3 bases, J shed 0 bases, and the junction held 7 bases outside the gene matches. Germline V gene sequence: CDR1 SEHNR, CDR2 FQNEAQ (reference sequence). CDR3 coding DNA: TGTGCCAGCAGCTTTATGGCTAGCGGGGGGAACTCCTACGAGCAGTACTTC. It encodes CASSFMASGGNSYEQYF. Drawing the rest from reference TRBV7-9 and TRBJ2-7, the complete variable domain is DTGVSQNPRHKITKRGQNVTFRCDPISEHNRLYWYRQTLGQGPEFLTYFQNEAQLEKSRLLSDRFSAERPKGSFSTLEIQRTEQGDSAMYLCASSFMASGGNSYEQYFGPGTRLTVT.

This clone was recorded a few times. This chain links TRBV28 with TRBJ1-3; D ambiguous. This CDR3 has 16 residues. V shed 2 bases and J shed 0 bases, with 11 bases lying between them. From germline, CDR1 is MDHEN and CDR2 SYDVKM. CDR3 coding DNA: TGTGCCAGCAGTTTAGGCCAATACTACTCTGGAAACACCATATATTTT. Its translation is CASSLGQYYSGNTIYF.

The V gene is TRBV11-2, the J gene TRBJ2-7; tentatively, D is TRBD2 (5 bases). CDR3 length: 15 amino acids. Trimming shortened V by 7 bases and J by 2 bases, and 18 bases separated the two germline ends. The V gene's germline CDR1 is SGHAT and CDR2 FQNNGV. CDR3 sequence: CASILPSGPPYEQYF. CDR3 nucleotides: TGTGCCAGCATCCTCCCCAGCGGACCCCCCTACGAGCAGTACTTC.

CDR3 region: CAVPGDDPYEQYF. The DNA for the CDR3 is TGTGCCGTCCCAGGGGACGACCCCTACGAGCAGTACTTC. The chain employs TRBV6-6 and TRBJ2-7; a possible D gene is TRBD1 (6 bases). The ends were cut back, 11 bases at V and 2 bases at J, with 16 bases in the middle. The CDR3 contains 13 residues. Germline values: CDR1 MNHNY, CDR2 SVGAGI (reference sequence).

V gene TRBV4-1 combines with J gene TRBJ1-6; the D is unclear. Looked up from germline, CDR1 is MGHRA and CDR2 is YSYEKL. The length of the CDR3 is 13 residues. V lost 3 bases, J lost 8 bases, and 8 bases lay in between. The CDR3 DNA sequence: TGCGCCAGCAGCCATCGCGGAGATTCACCCCTCCACTTT. Translated, it gives CASSHRGDSPLHF.

This chain uses TRBV2 with TRBJ2-7; D gene uncertain. The CDR3 covers 13 residues. Between the trimmed V and J ends, which lost 1 base and 0 bases, there was a span of 4 bases. Germline V CDR1 and CDR2: SNHLY, FYNNEI. DNA of the CDR3: TGTGCCAGCAGTGAAGGCTACTCCTACGAGCAGTACTTC. Residues: CASSEGYSYEQYF. The whole variable domain, remainder taken from reference TRBV2 and TRBJ2-7, is EPEVTQTPSHQVTQMGQEVILRCVPISNHLYFYWYRQILGQKVEFLVSFYNNEISEKSEIFDDQFSVERPDGSNFTLKIRSTKLEDSAMYFCASSEGYSYEQYFGPGTRLTVT.

CDR3 amino acids: CASSPLGGYEQYF. The CDR3 DNA sequence: TGCGCCAGCAGCCCCCTGGGAGGCTACGAGCAGTACTTC. This chain links TRBV4-1 with TRBJ2-7; possible D gene TRBD2, 6 bases. V lost 4 bases and J 3 bases, leaving 10 bases between the germline ends. This CDR3 region has 13 residues. Germline V CDR1 and CDR2: MGHRA, YSYEKL.